This TCR beta chain was sequenced for a study of immune heterogeneity within non-small cell lung tumors. Study as a whole: Squamous cell carcinomas accounted for 4 of the tumors, non-squamous carcinomas for roughly 10, and 1 was not otherwise specified.

Findings and limits, study-wide: For the most part, the T-cell receptor beta clonotypes present at high frequency were distinct from one individual patient to the next. Within a patient, dominant CDR3 beta clonotypes were shared across sites, though different locations had unique frequent clones.

Germline assignment: CDR1 MNHNS and CDR2 SASEGT. Trimming left V 6 bases short and J 10 bases short, with 19 bases between. This CDR3 is built from 14 residues. This clonotype was seen a handful of times. The antigen remains undetermined. A multiplex PCR containing 32 V primers and 13 J primers was used to amplify TCR beta CDR3. MiXCR was run by TCRdb on the multiplex PCR reads, yielding one entry per CDR3 protein. The sample lists 5,000 to 7,000 distinct CDR3 sequences; roughly a fifth were seen once. Genomic DNA extracted from bulk tumor tissue served as template. A total of around 660 ng was used per sample. Widely spaced biopsies, several per primary tumor, were obtained at surgery. Curative surgical treatment was performed in patients who had newly diagnosed, untreated non-small cell lung cancer.

The chain carries TRBV6-1 and TRBJ2-1; D is perhaps TRBD2 (5 bases). The source is a woman between 55 and 75 years old with non-small cell lung cancer. Input material: lung tumor tissue. CDR3 coding DNA: TGTGCCAGCAGCCCAACCGTTACTAGTAGAGAGCAGTTCTTC. Translated, it gives CASSPTVTSREQFF.